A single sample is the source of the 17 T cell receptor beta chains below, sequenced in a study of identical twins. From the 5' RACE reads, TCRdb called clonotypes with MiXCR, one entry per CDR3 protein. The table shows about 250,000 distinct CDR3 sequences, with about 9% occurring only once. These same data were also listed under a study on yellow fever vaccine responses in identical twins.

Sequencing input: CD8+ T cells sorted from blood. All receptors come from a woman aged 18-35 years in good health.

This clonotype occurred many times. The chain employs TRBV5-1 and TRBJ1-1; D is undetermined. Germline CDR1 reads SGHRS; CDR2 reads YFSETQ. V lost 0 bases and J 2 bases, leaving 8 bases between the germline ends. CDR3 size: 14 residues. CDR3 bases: TGCGCCAGCAGCTTGGACGACTACAACACTGAAGCTTTCTTT. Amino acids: CASSLDDYNTEAFF. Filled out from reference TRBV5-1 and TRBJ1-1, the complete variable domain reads KAGVTQTPRYLIKTRGQQVTLSCSPISGHRSVSWYQQTPGQGLQFLFEYFSETQRNKGNFPGRFSGRQFSNSRSEMNVSTLELGDSALYLCASSLDDYNTEAFFGQGTRLTVV.

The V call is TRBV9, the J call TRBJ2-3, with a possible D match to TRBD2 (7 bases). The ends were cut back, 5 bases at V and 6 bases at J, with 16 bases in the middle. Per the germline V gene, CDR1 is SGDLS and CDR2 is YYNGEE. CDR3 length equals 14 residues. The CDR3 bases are TGTGCCAGCAGTGAAGGGGGGGCGGTGGATACGCAGTATTTT. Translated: CASSEGGAVDTQYF.

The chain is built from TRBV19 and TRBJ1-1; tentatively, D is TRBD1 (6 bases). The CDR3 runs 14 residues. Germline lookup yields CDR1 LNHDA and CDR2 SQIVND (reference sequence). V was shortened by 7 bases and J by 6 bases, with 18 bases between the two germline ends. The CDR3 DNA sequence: TGTGCCAGTACCACAGGTGCAGGGGTCGCTGAAGCTTTCTTT. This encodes CASTTGAGVAEAFF.

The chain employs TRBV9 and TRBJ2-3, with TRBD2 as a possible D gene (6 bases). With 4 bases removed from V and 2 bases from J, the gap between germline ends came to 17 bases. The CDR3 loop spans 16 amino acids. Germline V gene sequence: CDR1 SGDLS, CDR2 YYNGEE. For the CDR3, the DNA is TGTGCCAGCAGCTTGGGGGGTCTAGCGCTCACAGATACGCAGTATTTT. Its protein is CASSLGGLALTDTQYF.

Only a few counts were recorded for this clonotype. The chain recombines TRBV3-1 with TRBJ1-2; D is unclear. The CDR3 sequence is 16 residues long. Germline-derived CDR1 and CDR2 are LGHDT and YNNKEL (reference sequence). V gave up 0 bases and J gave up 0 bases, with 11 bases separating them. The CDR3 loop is CASSQDYRTPNYGYTF. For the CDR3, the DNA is TGTGCCAGCAGCCAAGATTATCGGACGCCTAACTATGGCTACACCTTC.

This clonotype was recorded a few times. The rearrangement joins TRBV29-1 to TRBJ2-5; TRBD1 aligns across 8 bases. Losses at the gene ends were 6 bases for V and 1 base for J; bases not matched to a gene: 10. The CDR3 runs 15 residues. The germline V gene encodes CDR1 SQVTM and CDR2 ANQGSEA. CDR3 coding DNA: TGCAGCGTCGTTCCGGGACAGGACTTCCAAGAGACCCAGTACTTC. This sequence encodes CSVVPGQDFQETQYF.

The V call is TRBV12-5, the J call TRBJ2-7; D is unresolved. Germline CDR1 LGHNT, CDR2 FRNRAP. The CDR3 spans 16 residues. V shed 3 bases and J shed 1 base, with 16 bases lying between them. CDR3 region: CASGFRRSSPSYEQYF. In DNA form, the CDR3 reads TGTGCTAGTGGTTTCCGACGCTCAAGTCCATCCTACGAGCAGTACTTC.

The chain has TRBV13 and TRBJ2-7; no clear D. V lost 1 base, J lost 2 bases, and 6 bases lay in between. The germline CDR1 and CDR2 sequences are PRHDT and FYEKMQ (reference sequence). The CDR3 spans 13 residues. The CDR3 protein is CASSLDPTYEQYF. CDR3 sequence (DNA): TGTGCCAGCAGCTTAGACCCTACCTACGAGCAGTACTTC.

CDR3 sequence reads: CAISESRYGVKDTQYF. In DNA form, the CDR3 reads TGTGCCATCAGTGAGTCGCGATACGGAGTTAAAGATACGCAGTATTTT. The V call is TRBV10-3, the J call TRBJ2-3; D remains ambiguous. CDR3 size: 16 residues. Germline CDR1 reads ENHRY; CDR2 reads SYGVKD. V was pared by 0 bases and J by 5 bases, with 15 bases between.

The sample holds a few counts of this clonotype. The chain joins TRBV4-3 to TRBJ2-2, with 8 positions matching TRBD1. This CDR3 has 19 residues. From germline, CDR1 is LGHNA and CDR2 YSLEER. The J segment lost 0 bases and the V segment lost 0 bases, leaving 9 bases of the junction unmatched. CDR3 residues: CASSQDWTGFNSNTGELFF. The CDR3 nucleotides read TGCGCCAGCAGCCAAGACTGGACAGGGTTTAATTCGAACACCGGGGAGCTGTTTTTT.

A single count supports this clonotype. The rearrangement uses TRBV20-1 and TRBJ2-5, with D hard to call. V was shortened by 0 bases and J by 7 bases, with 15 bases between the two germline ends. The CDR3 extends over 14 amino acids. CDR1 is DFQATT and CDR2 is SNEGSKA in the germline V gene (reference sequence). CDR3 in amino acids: CSARDKQWGLTQYF. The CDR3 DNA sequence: TGCAGTGCTAGAGATAAACAGTGGGGTTTGACCCAGTACTTC.

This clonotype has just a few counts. CDR3 bases: TGTGCCAGCAGCCTCCCGCACCTGGACAGATACAATGAGCAGTTCTTC. As protein: CASSLPHLDRYNEQFF. V and J are TRBV7-6 and TRBJ2-1; a possible D gene is TRBD1 (6 bases). Germline lookup yields CDR1 SGHVS and CDR2 FNYEAQ. The CDR3 covers 16 residues. V was clipped by 5 bases and J by 4 bases, with 18 bases between them.

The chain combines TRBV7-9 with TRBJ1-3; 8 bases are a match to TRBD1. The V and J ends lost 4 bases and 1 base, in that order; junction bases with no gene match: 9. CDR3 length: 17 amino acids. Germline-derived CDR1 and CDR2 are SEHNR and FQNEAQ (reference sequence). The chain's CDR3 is CASSSLGQGGSGNTIYF. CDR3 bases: TGTGCCAGCAGCTCACTAGGACAGGGAGGTTCTGGAAACACCATATATTTT.

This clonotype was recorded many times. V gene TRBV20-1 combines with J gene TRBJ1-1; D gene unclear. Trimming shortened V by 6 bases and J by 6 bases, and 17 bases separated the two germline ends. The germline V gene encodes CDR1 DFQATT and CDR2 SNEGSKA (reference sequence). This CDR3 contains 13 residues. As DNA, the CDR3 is TGCAGTGCGGATGGACCCGGCCGGTCTGAAGCTTTCTTT. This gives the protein CSADGPGRSEAFF.

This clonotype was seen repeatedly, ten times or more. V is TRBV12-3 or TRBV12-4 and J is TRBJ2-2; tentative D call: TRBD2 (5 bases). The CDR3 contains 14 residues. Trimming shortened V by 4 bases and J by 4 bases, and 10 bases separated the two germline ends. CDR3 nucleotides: TGTGCCAGCAGTTCATCACTAGGCACCGGGGAGCTGTTTTTT. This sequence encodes CASSSSLGTGELFF.

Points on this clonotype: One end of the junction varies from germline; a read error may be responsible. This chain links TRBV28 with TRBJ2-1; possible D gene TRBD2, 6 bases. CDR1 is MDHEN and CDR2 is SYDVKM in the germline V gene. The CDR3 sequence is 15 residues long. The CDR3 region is CASSLLGGQYNETIF. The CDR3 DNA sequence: TGTGCCAGCAGTTTATTAGGAGGGCAATACAATGAGACGATCTTC. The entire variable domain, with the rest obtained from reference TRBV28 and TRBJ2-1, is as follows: DVKVTQSSRYLVKRTGEKVFLECVQDMDHENMFWYRQDPGLGLRLIYFSYDVKMKEKGDIPEGYSVSREKKERFSLILESASTNQTSMYLCASSLLGGQYNETIFGPGTRLTVL.

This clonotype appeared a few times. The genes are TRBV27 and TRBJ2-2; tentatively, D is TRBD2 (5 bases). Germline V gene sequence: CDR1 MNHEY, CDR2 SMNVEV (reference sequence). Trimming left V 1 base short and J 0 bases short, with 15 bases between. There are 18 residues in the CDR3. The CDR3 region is CASSLYPTGRPNTGELFF. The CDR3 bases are TGTGCCAGCAGTTTATACCCCACGGGGAGACCGAACACCGGGGAGCTGTTTTTT.